A single sample gave rise to the 3 T cell receptor beta chains below, sequenced in a study of cytomegalovirus exposure and HLA in healthy donors (dated 2017 in TCRdb). Receptors were amplified or captured by the immunoSEQ multiplex PCR assay. For the multiplex PCR, a mixture combining 60 forward primers for TCR Vbeta segments and 13 reverse primers for TCR Jbeta segments was used. TCRdb re-hosts the immuneACCESS table, in-frame sequences only. Its copies lack some clones; in the studies checked, an unresolved V gene accounts for under half of them, and the cause for the rest is not known. The sample contains around 200,000 clones, roughly 80% of them found a single time. The ten top clones hold around 0.69% of the sample. Sequenced input: PBMCs. Receptors originate from a boy aged 5-17 years in good health and CMV-seronegative.

V and J are TRBV15 and TRBJ1-1; 9 bases map to TRBD1. V lost 2 bases to trimming and J lost 4 bases; unmatched junction nucleotides: 8. CDR3 length: 16 amino acids. The germline CDR1 and CDR2 sequences are LNHNV and YYDKDF (reference sequence). CDR3 amino acids: CATSRPSRDRATEAFF. The CDR3 nucleotides are TGTGCCACCAGCAGACCGTCCCGGGACAGGGCCACTGAAGCTTTCTTT.

This chain joins TRBV5-1 and TRBJ2-7; the match to TRBD2 covers 12 bases. The CDR3 spans 16 residues. V lost 3 bases and J lost 2; bases outside the gene matches: 6. CDR1 and CDR2 (germline): SGHRS, YFSETQ. The CDR3 DNA is TGCGCCAGCAGCTGGGGGACTAGCGGGTCCGCCTACGAGCAGTACTTC. Translation: CASSWGTSGSAYEQYF.

This chain joins TRBV15 and TRBJ2-1; 16 bases match TRBD2. Per germline, CDR1 LNHNV and CDR2 YYDKDF (reference sequence). J gave up 4 bases and V 7 bases, and 13 bases lay outside the gene matches. The CDR3 runs to 19 residues. In DNA form, the CDR3 reads TGTGCCACCACTAAGTTGGGACTAGCGGGAGGGCCAGTATACAATGAGCAGTTCTTC. It codes for CATTKLGLAGGPVYNEQFF.